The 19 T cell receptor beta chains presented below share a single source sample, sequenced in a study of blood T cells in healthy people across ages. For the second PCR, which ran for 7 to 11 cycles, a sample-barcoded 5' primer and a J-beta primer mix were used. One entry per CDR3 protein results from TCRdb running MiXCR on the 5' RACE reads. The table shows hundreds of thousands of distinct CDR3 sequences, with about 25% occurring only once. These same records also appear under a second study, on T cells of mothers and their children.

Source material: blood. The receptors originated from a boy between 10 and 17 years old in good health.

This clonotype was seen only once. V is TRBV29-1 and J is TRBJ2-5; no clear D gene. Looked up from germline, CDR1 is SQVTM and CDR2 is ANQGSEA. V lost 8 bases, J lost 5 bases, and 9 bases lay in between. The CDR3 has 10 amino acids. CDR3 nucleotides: TGCAGCTTTTTCCGGGAGACCCAGTACTTC. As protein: CSFFRETQYF. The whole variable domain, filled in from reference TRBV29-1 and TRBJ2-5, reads SAVISQKPSRDICQRGTSLTIQCQVDSQVTMMFWYRQQPGQSLTLIATANQGSEATYESGFVIDKFPISRPNLTFSTLTVSNMSPEDSSIYLCSFFRETQYFGPGTRLLVL.

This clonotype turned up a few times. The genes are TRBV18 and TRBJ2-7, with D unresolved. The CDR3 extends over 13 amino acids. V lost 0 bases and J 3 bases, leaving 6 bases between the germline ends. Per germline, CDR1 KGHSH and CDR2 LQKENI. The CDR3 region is CASSPPVGYEQYF. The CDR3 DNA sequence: TGTGCCAGCTCACCACCCGTAGGCTACGAGCAGTACTTC.

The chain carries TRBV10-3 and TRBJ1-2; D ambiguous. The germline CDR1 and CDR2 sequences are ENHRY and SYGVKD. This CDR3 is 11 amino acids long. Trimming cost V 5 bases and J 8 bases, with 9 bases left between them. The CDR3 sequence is CAISQHAGYTF. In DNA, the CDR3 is TGTGCCATCAGTCAGCACGCGGGCTACACCTTC.

CDR3 DNA: TGCAGCGTTGAAGATCGGGTCTCGGACAGATCTGAAGCTTTCTTT. Translated: CSVEDRVSDRSEAFF. The chain recombines TRBV29-1 with TRBJ1-1; D possibly corresponds to TRBD1 (6 bases). The ends were cut back, 0 bases at V and 6 bases at J, with 17 bases in the middle. Germline lookup yields CDR1 SQVTM and CDR2 ANQGSEA. The CDR3 runs to 15 residues.

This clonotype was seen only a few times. CDR3 nucleotides: TGTGCCAGCACCACGGGACCTAGAGGGGGGACCCAGTACTTC. Its protein is CASTTGPRGGTQYF. The rearrangement uses TRBV12-3 or TRBV12-4 and TRBJ2-5; possibly TRBD1 for D (6 bases). The CDR3 consists of 14 residues. Trimming took off 7 bases at V and 7 bases at J, with 19 bases between the two ends.

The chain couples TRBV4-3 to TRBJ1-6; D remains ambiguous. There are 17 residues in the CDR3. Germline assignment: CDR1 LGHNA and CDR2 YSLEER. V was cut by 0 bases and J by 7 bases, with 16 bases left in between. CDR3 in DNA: TGCGCCAGCAGCCAAGATCTCGAGGGAGGTCCGAATTCACCCCTCCACTTT. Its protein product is CASSQDLEGGPNSPLHF.

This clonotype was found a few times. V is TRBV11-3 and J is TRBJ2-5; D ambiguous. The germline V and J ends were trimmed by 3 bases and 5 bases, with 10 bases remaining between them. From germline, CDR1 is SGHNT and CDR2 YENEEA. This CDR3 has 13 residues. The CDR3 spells CASSFDLLETQYF. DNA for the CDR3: TGTGCCAGCAGCTTCGACTTACTGGAGACCCAGTACTTC.

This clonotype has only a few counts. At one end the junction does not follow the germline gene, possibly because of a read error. CDR3 region: CASSLAQGANTGELFF. For the CDR3, the DNA is TGCGCCAGCAGCTTGGCTCAGGGGGCGAACACTGGGGAGCTGTTTTTT. The rearrangement uses TRBV5-1 and TRBJ2-2; 8 nucleotides align to TRBD1. This CDR3 region has 16 residues. Looked up from germline, CDR1 is SGHRS and CDR2 is YFSETQ.

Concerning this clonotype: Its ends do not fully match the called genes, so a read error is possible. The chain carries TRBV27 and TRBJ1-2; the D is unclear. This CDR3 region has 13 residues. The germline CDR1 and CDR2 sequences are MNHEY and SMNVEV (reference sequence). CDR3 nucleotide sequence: TGTGCCAGCAGTTCGTCGGCCTACTACGGCTACACCTTC. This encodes CASSSSAYYGYTF.

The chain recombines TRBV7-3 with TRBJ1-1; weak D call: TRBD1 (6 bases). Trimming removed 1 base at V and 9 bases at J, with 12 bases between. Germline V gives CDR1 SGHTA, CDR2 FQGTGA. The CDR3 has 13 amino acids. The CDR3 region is CASSLMWGQKAFF. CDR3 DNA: TGTGCCAGCAGCTTAATGTGGGGGCAAAAAGCTTTCTTT.

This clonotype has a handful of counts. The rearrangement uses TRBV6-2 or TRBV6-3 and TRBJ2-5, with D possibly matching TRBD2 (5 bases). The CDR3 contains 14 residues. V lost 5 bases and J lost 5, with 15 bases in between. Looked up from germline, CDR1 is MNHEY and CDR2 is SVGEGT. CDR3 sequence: CASSVGSFGETQYF. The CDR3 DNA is TGTGCCAGCAGTGTGGGGAGTTTCGGCGAGACCCAGTACTTC.

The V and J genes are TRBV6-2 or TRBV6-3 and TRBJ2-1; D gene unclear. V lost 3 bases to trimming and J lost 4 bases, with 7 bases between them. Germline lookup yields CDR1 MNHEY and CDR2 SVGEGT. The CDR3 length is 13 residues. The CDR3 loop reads CASSYRLYNEQFF. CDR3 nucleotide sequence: TGTGCCAGCAGTTATAGACTTTACAATGAGCAGTTCTTC.

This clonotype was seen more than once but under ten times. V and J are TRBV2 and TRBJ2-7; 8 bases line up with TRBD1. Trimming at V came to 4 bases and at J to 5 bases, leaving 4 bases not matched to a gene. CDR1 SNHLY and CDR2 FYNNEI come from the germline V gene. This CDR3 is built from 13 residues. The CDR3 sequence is CASSGQGWDEQYF. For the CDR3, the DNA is TGTGCCAGCAGTGGACAGGGGTGGGACGAGCAGTACTTC.

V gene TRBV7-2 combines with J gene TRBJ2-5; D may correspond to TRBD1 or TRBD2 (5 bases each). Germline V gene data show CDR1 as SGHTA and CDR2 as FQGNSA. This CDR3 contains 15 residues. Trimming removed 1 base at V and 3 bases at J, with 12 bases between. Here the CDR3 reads CASSLGDRRKETQYF. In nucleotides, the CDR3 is TGTGCCAGCAGCTTAGGGGACCGAAGGAAAGAGACCCAGTACTTC.

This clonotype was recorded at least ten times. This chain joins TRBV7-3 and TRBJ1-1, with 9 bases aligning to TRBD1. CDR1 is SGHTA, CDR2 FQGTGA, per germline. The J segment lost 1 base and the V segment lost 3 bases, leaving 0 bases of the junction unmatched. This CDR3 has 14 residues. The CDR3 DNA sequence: TGTGCCAGCAGCTTGACAGGGGGGAACACTGAAGCTTTCTTT. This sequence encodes CASSLTGGNTEAFF.

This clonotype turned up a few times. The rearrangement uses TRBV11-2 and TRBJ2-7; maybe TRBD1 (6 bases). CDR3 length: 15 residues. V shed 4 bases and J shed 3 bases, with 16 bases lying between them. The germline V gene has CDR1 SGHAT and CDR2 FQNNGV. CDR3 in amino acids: CASSSYRDTSYEQYF. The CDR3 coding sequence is TGTGCCAGCAGCTCGTACCGGGACACCAGCTACGAGCAGTACTTC.

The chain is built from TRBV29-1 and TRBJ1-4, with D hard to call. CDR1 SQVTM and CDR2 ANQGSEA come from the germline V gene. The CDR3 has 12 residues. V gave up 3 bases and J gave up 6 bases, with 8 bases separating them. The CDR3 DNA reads TGCAGCGTTGAGGCCTTCGATGAAAAACTGTTTTTT. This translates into CSVEAFDEKLFF.

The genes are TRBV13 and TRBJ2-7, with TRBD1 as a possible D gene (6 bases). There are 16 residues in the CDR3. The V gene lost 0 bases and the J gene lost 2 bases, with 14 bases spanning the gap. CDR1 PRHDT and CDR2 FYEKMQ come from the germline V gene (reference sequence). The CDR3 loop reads CASSLGERDTAYEQYF. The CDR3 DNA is TGTGCCAGCAGCTTAGGTGAACGGGACACAGCCTACGAGCAGTACTTC. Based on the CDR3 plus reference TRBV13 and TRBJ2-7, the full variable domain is AAGVIQSPRHLIKEKRETATLKCYPIPRHDTVYWYQQGPGQDPQFLISFYEKMQSDKGSIPDRFSAQQFSDYHSELNMSSLELGDSALYFCASSLGERDTAYEQYFGPGTRLTVT.

Here the CDR3 reads CSGGSSNYGYTF. CDR3 nucleotide sequence: TGCAGCGGTGGCAGCTCGAACTATGGCTACACCTTC. The chain uses TRBV29-1 and TRBJ1-2, with D unclear. Trimming removed 7 bases from V and 2 bases from J, with 11 bases in between. Germline assignment: CDR1 SQVTM and CDR2 ANQGSEA. CDR3 length: 12 residues.